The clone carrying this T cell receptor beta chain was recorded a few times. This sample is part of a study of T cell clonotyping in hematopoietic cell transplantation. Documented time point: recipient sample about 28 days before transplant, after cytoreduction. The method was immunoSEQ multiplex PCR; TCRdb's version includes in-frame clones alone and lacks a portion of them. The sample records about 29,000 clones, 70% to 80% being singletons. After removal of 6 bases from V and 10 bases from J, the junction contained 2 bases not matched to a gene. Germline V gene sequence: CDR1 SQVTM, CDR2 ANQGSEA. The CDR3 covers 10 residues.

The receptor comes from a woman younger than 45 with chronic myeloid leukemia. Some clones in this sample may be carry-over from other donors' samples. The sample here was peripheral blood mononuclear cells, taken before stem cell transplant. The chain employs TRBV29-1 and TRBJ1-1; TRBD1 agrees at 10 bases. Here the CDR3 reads CSVGTGVAFF. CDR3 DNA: TGCAGCGTGGGGACAGGGGTAGCTTTCTTT.